These T cell receptor beta chains were read from a single sample in a study of T-cell reconstitution after alpha-beta-depleted transplantation in children. In TCRdb, the PCR reads were re-called with MiXCR into one record per CDR3 protein. The sample contains approximately 640,000 distinct CDR3 sequences, over 15% of which appear only once. Specimen: PBMCs from the stem cell graft donor, collected from the stem cell graft. These receptors all come from a human donor who donated a stem cell graft to a child with acute myeloid leukemia. Both conserved end residues are trimmed from each CDR3.

J gene | V gene | CDR3 protein
TRBJ1-5 | TRBV9 | ASSPDWGNQPQH
TRBJ1-2 | TRBV4-1 | ASSQVTGRNNGYT
TRBJ2-5 | TRBV20-1 | SAPSPGIRETQY
TRBJ2-7 | TRBV7-7 | ASSLGPDTSYEQY
TRBJ1-2 | TRBV12-5 | ASGLVPPGAHGYT
TRBJ2-3 | TRBV30 | AWTGGSPIDTQY
TRBJ2-3 | TRBV2 | ASSEGGWGGEADTQY
TRBJ2-2 | TRBV25-1 | ASSAASSGELF
TRBJ1-5 | TRBV20-1 | SVTGNNQPQH
TRBJ1-5 | TRBV20-1 | SALRGQINQPQH
TRBJ2-1 | TRBV18 | ASSPQAYNEQF
TRBJ2-3 | TRBV20-1 | SAKVGGGTDTQY
TRBJ2-5 | TRBV6-1 | ASSPGIISETQY
TRBJ1-5 | TRBV20-1 | SASGIFSNQPQH